Following are 17 T cell receptor beta chains from one sample sequenced in a study of blood T cell repertoires in COVID-19. TCRdb's table, derived via immunoSEQ multiplex PCR, lists solely in-frame clones and lacks some. This sample yields about 130,000 clones, of which about 83% are seen a single time; over 10% belongs to the top ten. The source material was peripheral blood. Receptors were obtained from a human donor in a cohort sampled during active COVID-19.

This chain uses TRBV5-5 with TRBJ1-4; a possible D gene is TRBD1 (6 bases). Germline V gene lookup returns CDR1 SGHKS and CDR2 YYEKEE (reference sequence). V lost 3 bases and J 3 bases, leaving 12 bases between the germline ends. The CDR3 contains 15 residues. DNA for the CDR3: TGTGCCAGCAGCTCGACCCCAGGGGCTAATGAAAAACTGTTTTTT. Encoded protein: CASSSTPGANEKLFF. The whole variable domain, remainder taken from reference TRBV5-5 and TRBJ1-4, is DAGVTQSPTHLIKTRGQQVTLRCSPISGHKSVSWYQQVLGQGPQFIFQYYEKEERGRGNFPDRFSARQFPNYSSELNVNALLLGDSALYLCASSSTPGANEKLFFGSGTQLSVL.

The chain couples TRBV5-7 to TRBJ1-1, with D perhaps TRBD1 (5 bases). TRBV5-7 is labeled an ORF, and its function is uncertain. The CDR3 contains 18 residues. With 4 bases removed from V and 0 bases from J, the gap between germline ends came to 22 bases. The CDR3, as DNA: TGTGCCAGCAGCAAACTCAGGGCCCTCATTCCCATGAACACTGAAGCTTTCTTT. Its translation is CASSKLRALIPMNTEAFF.

This chain connects TRBV15 to TRBJ1-2; no firm D call. The CDR3 has 13 residues. Per germline, CDR1 LNHNV and CDR2 YYDKDF (reference sequence). The V end lost 0 bases, the J end lost 6 bases, and 8 bases lay between the germline ends. The CDR3 coding sequence is TGTGCCACCAGCAGAGATTGGTCGGATGGCTACACCTTC. It codes for CATSRDWSDGYTF.

The J gene is TRBJ2-3, the V gene TRBV3-1 (or the pseudogene TRBV3-2); TRBD2 agrees at 15 bases. With V trimmed by 4 bases and J by 2 bases, 4 bases remained unmatched. CDR1 and CDR2 (germline): LGHDT, YNNKEL (reference sequence). CDR3 length: 17 residues. The CDR3 reads CASSRGTSGGFTDTQYF. For the CDR3, the DNA is TGTGCCAGCAGCCGAGGGACTAGCGGGGGGTTCACAGATACGCAGTATTTT.

The chain employs TRBV6-5 and TRBJ1-5; TRBD1 matches at 9 bases. The germline V gene encodes CDR1 MNHEY and CDR2 SVGAGI. The CDR3 is made up of 15 amino acids. Trimming at V came to 9 bases and at J to 3 bases, leaving 9 bases not matched to a gene. The CDR3 DNA follows: TGTGCCAGTAGTACCGGGACAGGGACCAATCAGCCCCAGCATTTT. Translated: CASSTGTGTNQPQHF.

The chain couples TRBV5-4 to TRBJ2-2; 9 nucleotides agree with TRBD1. The CDR3 loop spans 15 amino acids. Germline V gene sequence: CDR1 SGHNT, CDR2 YYREEE (reference sequence). V lost 4 bases, J lost 3 bases, and 4 bases stayed unmatched. The CDR3, as DNA: TGTGCCAGCAGCGGACAGGGGATTCACACCGGGGAGCTGTTTTTT. This translates into CASSGQGIHTGELFF.

This chain joins TRBV14 and TRBJ2-7; D not certain. Germline V gene sequence: CDR1 SGHDN, CDR2 FVKESK. This CDR3 comprises 12 residues. Trimming shortened V by 2 bases and J by 6 bases, and 8 bases separated the two germline ends. CDR3 in DNA: TGTGCCAGCAGCCAAACCTCGCGCGAGCAGTACTTC. It is translated as CASSQTSREQYF.

CDR3 residues: CASSFQRYEQYF. In DNA form, the CDR3 reads TGTGCCAGCAGCTTCCAGCGCTACGAGCAGTACTTC. V and J are TRBV11-2 and TRBJ2-7; unclear D gene. Looked up from germline, CDR1 is SGHAT and CDR2 is FQNNGV. The CDR3 consists of 12 residues. Trimming removed 3 bases at V and 3 bases at J, with 6 bases between.

The genes are TRBV23-1 and TRBJ2-5, with 12 bases that match TRBD1. TRBV23-1 is filed as an ORF, its function uncertain. The ends lost 7 bases at V and 4 bases at J; junction bases unmatched: 22. The length of the CDR3 is 20 residues. CDR3 region: CASTSLGTGGNAQVRETQYF. DNA for the CDR3: TGCGCCAGCACCTCACTGGGGACAGGGGGCAATGCCCAGGTTCGAGAGACCCAGTACTTC.

This clone was detected once. V and J are TRBV5-4 and TRBJ1-1; D gene uncertain. This CDR3 is 14 amino acids long. Germline CDR1 reads SGHNT; CDR2 reads YYREEE (reference sequence). The germline V and J ends were trimmed by 4 bases and 0 bases, with 10 bases remaining between them. In nucleotides, the CDR3 is TGTGCCAGCAGCGGCGGGCAGATGAACACTGAAGCTTTCTTT. This encodes CASSGGQMNTEAFF.

The chain employs TRBV2 and TRBJ1-3; unclear D gene. CDR3 length equals 12 residues. Germline V gene sequence: CDR1 SNHLY, CDR2 FYNNEI. The V end was cut by 4 bases, the J end by 4 bases, with 5 bases between. DNA of the CDR3: TGTGCCAGCAGTGTGGGCGGAAACACCATATATTTT. Amino acids: CASSVGGNTIYF.

The genes are TRBV2 and TRBJ1-4; TRBD1 agrees at 11 bases. Germline-derived CDR1 and CDR2 are SNHLY and FYNNEI. The CDR3 sequence is 15 residues long. Trimming cost V 3 bases and J 7 bases; bases outside gene matches: 4. This chain's CDR3 is CASSDGGTGGEKLFF. The CDR3 DNA is TGTGCCAGCAGTGACGGCGGGACAGGGGGTGAAAAACTGTTTTTT.

The rearrangement links TRBV3-1 (or the pseudogene TRBV3-2) to TRBJ1-6; no definite D call. The CDR3 totals 14 residues. Trimming cost V 4 bases and J 7 bases, with 11 bases left between them. In germline, CDR1 is LGHDT, CDR2 YNNKEL (reference sequence). CDR3 in DNA: TGTGCCAGCAGCCTGGTGGCAGCGAATTCACCCCTCCACTTT. Translating it yields CASSLVAANSPLHF.

The V and J genes are TRBV7-7 and TRBJ2-5; maybe TRBD2 (7 bases). Germline V gene sequence: CDR1 SSHAT, CDR2 FNYEAQ (reference sequence). This CDR3 spans 15 amino acids. V lost 4 bases and J lost 5, with 17 bases in between. The CDR3 nucleotides are TGTGCCAGCAGCTCTAGCCGGGGGGCGGGGGAGACCCAGTACTTC. Its translation: CASSSSRGAGETQYF.

The CDR3 loop is CAWSPPRDGGLDTQYF. CDR3 nucleotide sequence: TGTGCCTGGAGTCCGCCCCGGGACGGGGGTCTAGATACGCAGTATTTT. The chain joins TRBV30 to TRBJ2-3; tentatively, D is TRBD2 (6 bases). CDR3 length: 16 residues. V lost 2 bases to trimming and J lost 5 bases, with 20 bases between them. Germline V gene lookup returns CDR1 GTSNPN and CDR2 SVGIG (reference sequence).

The CDR3 loop reads CASSPALTGGMNYGYTF. CDR3 coding DNA: TGTGCCAGCTCACCCGCACTAACAGGGGGGATGAACTATGGCTACACCTTC. V usage is TRBV18 and J usage is TRBJ1-2, with TRBD1 matching over 8 bases. With 3 bases clipped from V and 2 bases from J, the junction kept 11 bases outside the gene matches. CDR1 is KGHSH, CDR2 LQKENI, per germline. This CDR3 region has 17 residues.

This clone was seen a few times. V is TRBV6-1 and J is TRBJ2-7; 10 bases align to TRBD1. Trimming took 4 bases from V and 5 from J; bases not matched to a gene: 11. Germline-derived CDR1 and CDR2 are MNHNS and SASEGT. The CDR3 length is 16 residues. The CDR3 DNA reads as TGTGCCAGCAGTGGGGGCTCCGGGACAGGGGTTAACGAGCAGTACTTC. This gives the protein CASSGGSGTGVNEQYF.